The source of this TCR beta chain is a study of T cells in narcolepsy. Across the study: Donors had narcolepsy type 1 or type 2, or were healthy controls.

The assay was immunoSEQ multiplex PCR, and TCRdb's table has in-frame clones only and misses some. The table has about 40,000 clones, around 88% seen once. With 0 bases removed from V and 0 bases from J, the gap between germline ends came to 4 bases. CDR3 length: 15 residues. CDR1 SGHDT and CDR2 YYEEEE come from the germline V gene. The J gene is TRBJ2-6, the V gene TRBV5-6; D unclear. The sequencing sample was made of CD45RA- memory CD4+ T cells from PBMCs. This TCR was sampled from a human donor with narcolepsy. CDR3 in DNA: TGTGCCAGCAGCTTGGGGGGCTCTGGGGCCAACGTCCTGACTTTC. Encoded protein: CASSLGGSGANVLTF.